One and the same sample provided the 15 T cell receptor beta chains below, sequenced in a study of blood T cell repertoires in COVID-19. The protocol was immunoSEQ multiplex PCR, while the TCRdb copy is restricted to in-frame clones and leaves out a portion. The data hold 180,000 or so clones, with roughly nine tenths observed a single time. Source material: peripheral blood. These TCRs come from a man in his forties with acute or convalescent COVID-19.

With respect to this clone: The same CDR3 can be traced to other DNA sequences in this sample. This chain links TRBV18 with TRBJ2-5, with D unresolved. CDR1 and CDR2 (germline): KGHSH, LQKENI. This CDR3 is 11 amino acids long. V was pared by 3 bases and J by 3 bases, with 2 bases between. CDR3 amino acids: CASSPKETQYF. For the CDR3, the DNA is TGTGCCAGCTCACCCAAAGAGACCCAGTACTTC. Together with reference TRBV18 and TRBJ2-5, the CDR3 gives the full variable domain: NAGVMQNPRHLVRRRGQEARLRCSPMKGHSHVYWYRQLPEEGLKFMVYLQKENIIDESGMPKERFSAEFPKEGPSILRIQQVVRGDSAAYFCASSPKETQYFGPGTRLLVL.

The rearrangement uses TRBV6-5 and TRBJ1-6; D is uncertain. Germline lookup yields CDR1 MNHEY and CDR2 SVGAGI. The CDR3 extends over 12 amino acids. Trimming left V 6 bases short and J 6 bases short, with 6 bases between. CDR3 nucleotide sequence: TGTGCCAGCAGAGAGCCTAATTCACCCCTCCACTTT. As protein: CASREPNSPLHF.

V is TRBV29-1 and J is TRBJ2-2; TRBD2 matches at 10 bases. The CDR3 contains 17 residues. V lost 3 bases and J lost 5; bases outside the gene matches: 12. Germline lookup yields CDR1 SQVTM and CDR2 ANQGSEA. The CDR3 DNA reads TGCAGCGTTGAGGGGCTAGCGGGGGTTGTAGGGACCGGGGAGCTGTTTTTT. Amino acids: CSVEGLAGVVGTGELFF.

The chain has TRBV7-9 and TRBJ2-5; possibly TRBD2 for D (5 bases). V lost 5 bases, J lost 4 bases, and 8 bases lay in between. There are 12 residues in the CDR3. The germline gives CDR1 SEHNR, CDR2 FQNEAQ (reference sequence). The DNA of the CDR3 is TGTGCCAGCAGCGATGCGGGAGAGACCCAGTACTTC. It is translated as CASSDAGETQYF.

The chain is built from TRBV2 and TRBJ2-5; 7 bases map to TRBD1. The length of the CDR3 is 17 residues. The V gene end was trimmed by 2 bases and the J gene end by 5 bases; junction bases not matched to a gene: 14. Germline values: CDR1 SNHLY, CDR2 FYNNEI. CDR3 protein: CASSEYEGRGWQETQYF. The CDR3 bases are TGTGCCAGCAGTGAATATGAAGGCAGGGGGTGGCAGGAGACCCAGTACTTC.

V usage is TRBV20-1 and J usage is TRBJ1-5; a weak D match, TRBD1 (6 bases). This CDR3 contains 13 residues. V was clipped by 3 bases and J by 5 bases, with 11 bases between them. CDR1 is DFQATT, CDR2 SNEGSKA, per germline (reference sequence). The CDR3 DNA follows: TGCAGTGCTAGTGAAGGGGGGGATCAGCCCCAGCATTTT. This encodes CSASEGGDQPQHF.

This chain uses TRBV7-3 with TRBJ2-3; TRBD2 is a possible D gene (5 bases). The germline V gene has CDR1 SGHTA and CDR2 FQGTGA. CDR3 size: 16 residues. Trimming took 5 bases from V and 10 from J, leaving 25 bases between them. The DNA of the CDR3 is TGTGCCAGCAGCACGCGAACGGGGAACTTCCCCGGTCCGCAGTATTTT. Encoded protein: CASSTRTGNFPGPQYF.

V is TRBV28 and J is TRBJ2-7; 7 positions match TRBD1. The CDR3 loop spans 14 amino acids. CDR1 MDHEN and CDR2 SYDVKM come from the germline V gene. V trimming: 7 bases; J trimming: 2 bases; junction bases outside the gene matches: 8. CDR3 in DNA: TGTGCCAGCATAAGAAGGACAGGAGCCTACGAGCAGTACTTC. Amino acid sequence: CASIRRTGAYEQYF. The full variable domain, its missing parts supplied by reference TRBV28 and TRBJ2-7, is DVKVTQSSRYLVKRTGEKVFLECVQDMDHENMFWYRQDPGLGLRLIYFSYDVKMKEKGDIPEGYSVSREKKERFSLILESASTNQTSMYLCASIRRTGAYEQYFGPGTRLTVT.

The J gene is TRBJ2-5, the V gene TRBV5-5; D is possibly TRBD2 (6 bases). The CDR3 length is 14 residues. CDR1 and CDR2 from the germline V gene are SGHKS and YYEKEE (reference sequence). With 0 bases removed from V and 5 bases from J, the gap between germline ends came to 11 bases. The CDR3: CASSLAREDETQYF. As DNA, the CDR3 is TGTGCCAGCAGCTTGGCCAGGGAGGACGAGACCCAGTACTTC. Looking up the rest from reference TRBV5-5 and TRBJ2-5 gives the full variable domain: DAGVTQSPTHLIKTRGQQVTLRCSPISGHKSVSWYQQVLGQGPQFIFQYYEKEERGRGNFPDRFSARQFPNYSSELNVNALLLGDSALYLCASSLAREDETQYFGPGTRLLVL.

This chain connects TRBV10-1 to TRBJ2-7; the match to TRBD1 covers 8 bases. The CDR3 extends over 16 amino acids. Germline V lookup: CDR1 WNHNN, CDR2 SYGVQD (reference sequence). Trimming cost V 3 bases and J 1 base; bases outside gene matches: 8. The CDR3 sequence: CASSDPRTGSSYEQYF. The CDR3 coding sequence is TGCGCCAGCAGTGACCCGAGGACAGGGTCTTCCTACGAGCAGTACTTC.

The chain couples TRBV30 to TRBJ1-2, with 7 bases fitting TRBD1. Per the germline V gene, CDR1 is GTSNPN and CDR2 is SVGIG (reference sequence). This CDR3 spans 15 amino acids. Trimming cost V 2 bases and J 4 bases; bases outside gene matches: 10. CDR3 protein: CAWSNAAGTVYGYTF. CDR3 coding DNA: TGTGCCTGGAGTAACGCCGCCGGGACAGTCTATGGCTACACCTTC.

The rearrangement joins TRBV4-2 to TRBJ2-7; 7 bases align to TRBD1. Per the germline V gene, CDR1 is LGHNA and CDR2 is YNFKEQ. V gave up 1 base and J gave up 2 bases; unmatched junction bases: 17. The CDR3 contains 19 residues. DNA for the CDR3: TGTGCCAGCAGCCAAGGACCCCCTTCGACAGGGTTGGAGCCCTACGAGCAGTACTTC. It translates to CASSQGPPSTGLEPYEQYF.

The chain is built from TRBV29-1 and TRBJ2-7, with a possible D match to TRBD1 (5 bases). This CDR3 is built from 13 residues. Germline V lookup: CDR1 SQVTM, CDR2 ANQGSEA. Trimming shortened V by 6 bases and J by 2 bases, and 14 bases separated the two germline ends. For the CDR3, the DNA is TGCAGCGTCCAGGGCCATCGAGCCTACGAGCAGTACTTC. Translated, it gives CSVQGHRAYEQYF.

The J gene is TRBJ2-5, the V gene TRBV19; maybe TRBD1 (6 bases). The CDR3 totals 15 residues. Trimming took off 3 bases at V and 1 base at J, with 12 bases between the two ends. The germline CDR1 and CDR2 sequences are LNHDA and SQIVND (reference sequence). The CDR3 DNA reads as TGTGCCAGTAGTATGGGGCAGGGGACCCAAGAGACCCAGTACTTC. Residues: CASSMGQGTQETQYF.

The V call is TRBV28, the J call TRBJ2-7; TRBD1 is a possible D gene (6 bases). CDR1 and CDR2 (germline): MDHEN, SYDVKM. This CDR3 is 15 amino acids long. Trimming took off 5 bases at V and 4 bases at J, with 18 bases between the two ends. CDR3 in DNA: TGTGCCAGCAGTCCCGGCGGACAGACAATTTACGAGCAGTACTTC. Its translation is CASSPGGQTIYEQYF.